In this sample, the clone carrying this T cell receptor (beta chain) turned up once. The target antigen is unknown. The entry originates in a study of cytomegalovirus exposure and HLA in healthy donors. General study points: The study assumed roughly uniform donor sequencing depth for presence/absence analyses.

Vbeta (60) and Jbeta (13) primers were used in the PCR. TCRdb's table, derived via immunoSEQ multiplex PCR, lists solely in-frame clones and lacks some. The data hold roughly 100,000 clones, with 60% to 85% observed a single time. The CDR3 runs 13 residues. Germline V gene lookup returns CDR1 SGHRS and CDR2 YFSETQ. V was cut by 2 bases and J by 5 bases, with 10 bases left in between. This receptor was obtained from a woman aged 18 to 35 in good health and CMV-seropositive. This chain links TRBV5-1 with TRBJ1-1; a possible D gene is TRBD1 (5 bases). Sequencing input: PBMCs. This chain's CDR3 is CASSFLGGTEAFF. DNA of the CDR3: TGCGCCAGCAGCTTCCTGGGGGGAACTGAAGCTTTCTTT.